This TCR beta chain was captured by sequencing in a study of cytomegalovirus exposure and HLA in healthy donors. About this clone itself: Its antigen is undetermined.

Germline V gives CDR1 SNHLY, CDR2 FYNNEI. V was pared by 9 bases and J by 2 bases, with 11 bases between. The CDR3 has 14 amino acids. The PCR was carried out with 60 Vbeta primers and 13 Jbeta primers. The table came from immunoSEQ multiplex PCR; TCRdb's copy has only in-frame clones and leaves some out. The sample holds some 150,000 clones, 87% seen once. Findings and limits, study-wide: A cluster of highly shared sequence variants was likely a sequencing artifact.

The J gene is TRBJ2-6, the V gene TRBV2, with a possible D match to TRBD1 (6 bases). Sequenced: PBMCs. The TCR originated in a woman between 25 and 40 years old in good health and CMV-seronegative. This chain's CDR3 is CASSGTPGANVLTF. The CDR3 bases are TGTGCCAGTTCCGGGACACCTGGGGCCAACGTCCTGACTTTC.